One and the same sample provided the 27 T cell receptor beta chains below, sequenced in a study of T cell responses to AZD1222 COVID-19 vaccine. Using immunoSEQ multiplex PCR, the repertoire was profiled, and TCRdb retains in-frame clones only, with some absent. This table holds roughly 120,000 clones, approximately 84% found once. Specimen: peripheral blood, collected on day 0 of AZD1222 vaccination. These receptors originate from an adult in good health.

This clone was counted only a few times. The chain uses TRBV7-8 and TRBJ2-1; 8 bases align to TRBD2. CDR1 and CDR2 (germline): SGHVS, FQNEAQ. This CDR3 spans 14 amino acids. Losses at the gene ends were 6 bases for V and 6 bases for J; bases not matched to a gene: 7. CDR3 coding DNA: TGTGCCAGCAGGTCCAACGGGGGGGGCAATGAGCAGTTCTTC. It yields the protein CASRSNGGGNEQFF.

The chain links TRBV11-3 to TRBJ1-6, with TRBD1 matching 7 bases. CDR3 size: 13 residues. Looked up from germline, CDR1 is SGHNT and CDR2 is YENEEA. V gave up 5 bases and J gave up 9 bases; unmatched junction bases: 4. CDR3 sequence (DNA): TGTGCCAGCAGCAAAGGACAGGTTTCACCCCTCCACTTT. Translating it yields CASSKGQVSPLHF.

This chain joins TRBV5-8 and TRBJ1-2; TRBD1 agrees at 9 bases. CDR1 is SGHTS, CDR2 YDEGEE, per germline. This CDR3 is 13 amino acids long. V shed 7 bases and J 5 bases; nucleotides not matched to a gene: 6. CDR3 DNA sequence: TGTGCCAGCCAGGGACAGGGAGGATATGGCTACACCTTC. Its protein is CASQGQGGYGYTF.

V and J are TRBV6-1 and TRBJ2-7; no reliable D call. This CDR3 region has 14 residues. Looked up from germline, CDR1 is MNHNS and CDR2 is SASEGT. The germline V and J ends were trimmed by 0 bases and 2 bases, with 8 bases remaining between them. The CDR3 coding sequence is TGTGCCAGCAGTGAAGCGAGGCCGGCCTACGAGCAGTACTTC. This encodes CASSEARPAYEQYF.

V usage is TRBV12-3 or TRBV12-4 and J usage is TRBJ2-4; D is unclear. This CDR3 region has 12 residues. Trimming left V 1 base short and J 5 bases short, with 3 bases between. The CDR3 protein is CASSLDENIQYF. The CDR3 region has the DNA TGTGCCAGCAGTTTAGACGAAAACATTCAGTACTTC.

The V call is TRBV7-9, the J call TRBJ2-7; TRBD2 might be the D (5 bases). CDR1 is SEHNR and CDR2 is FQNEAQ in the germline V gene (reference sequence). Trimming took 0 bases from V and 1 from J, leaving 13 bases between them. CDR3 length: 16 residues. CDR3 DNA: TGTGCCAGCAGCTTAGCACGGGGTGGCGATTCCTACGAGCAGTACTTC. Protein sequence: CASSLARGGDSYEQYF.

The table lists this clone with a count of one. This chain joins TRBV6-6 and TRBJ1-1, with D uncertain. This CDR3 is built from 17 residues. Trimming cost V 5 bases and J 4 bases, with 23 bases left between them. Germline CDR1 is MNHNY and CDR2 is SVGAGI (reference sequence). CDR3 protein: CASSPYTGPFLTTEAFF. The CDR3 bases are TGTGCCAGCAGTCCCTATACCGGGCCCTTCTTAACCACTGAAGCTTTCTTT.

This chain uses TRBV7-6 with TRBJ2-7; 9 nucleotides match TRBD1. Germline loops: CDR1 SGHVS, CDR2 FNYEAQ. Germline trimming cut 3 bases from V and 2 bases from J; bases unmatched to any gene: 5. This CDR3 is built from 15 residues. As DNA, the CDR3 is TGTGCCAGCAGCTTCGGGGGACAGGGCGCCTACGAGCAGTACTTC. Translation gives CASSFGGQGAYEQYF. Full variable domain (outside the CDR3, taken from reference TRBV7-6 and TRBJ2-7): GAGVSQSPRYKVTKRGQDVALRCDPISGHVSLYWYRQALGQGPEFLTYFNYEAQQDKSGLPNDRFSAERPEGSISTLTIQRTEQRDSAMYRCASSFGGQGAYEQYFGPGTRLTVT.

The table lists this clone with a few counts. In DNA form, the CDR3 reads TGCGCCAGCAGCCCCTTGCCTCCCGGGACTACGAACACCGGGGAGCTGTTTTTT. Amino acids: CASSPLPPGTTNTGELFF. This rearrangement joins TRBV4-1 to TRBJ2-2; 7 nucleotides line up with TRBD2. The CDR3 is 18 residues long. Germline CDR1 MGHRA, CDR2 YSYEKL. V gave up 4 bases and J gave up 0 bases; unmatched junction bases: 11.

This rearrangement joins TRBV5-1 to TRBJ1-6; D call uncertain. V was shortened by 3 bases and J by 11 bases, with 12 bases between the two germline ends. The length of the CDR3 is 13 residues. Germline V gene sequence: CDR1 SGHRS, CDR2 YFSETQ. CDR3 nucleotide sequence: TGCGCCAGCAGCTCGGCCGAGCGTACACCCCTCCACTTT. It specifies CASSSAERTPLHF.

J is TRBJ2-5 and V is TRBV7-9; no clear D. Trimming left V 5 bases short and J 0 bases short, with 13 bases between. The CDR3 runs to 15 residues. Germline V lookup: CDR1 SEHNR, CDR2 FQNEAQ (reference sequence). The CDR3 nucleotides are TGTGCCAGCAGCCCGGCGGTAGGGAACCAAGAGACCCAGTACTTC. Protein: CASSPAVGNQETQYF.

This clone occurred once. V gene TRBV6-1 combines with J gene TRBJ1-2; D not certain. Germline V gene sequence: CDR1 MNHNS, CDR2 SASEGT. Between the trimmed V and J ends, which lost 1 base and 3 bases, there was a span of 3 bases. CDR3 length: 12 amino acids. CDR3 sequence: CASSEEYYGYTF. The DNA of the CDR3 is TGTGCCAGCAGTGAAGAGTACTATGGCTACACCTTC.

J is TRBJ1-2 and V is TRBV6-1, with D perhaps matching TRBD1 (5 bases). Germline V gene lookup returns CDR1 MNHNS and CDR2 SASEGT. The CDR3 loop spans 15 amino acids. V was trimmed by 2 bases and J by 0 bases, leaving 10 bases between them. Here the CDR3 DNA reads TGTGCCAGCAGTGAACAGGGTCTAGCTAACTATGGCTACACCTTC. The encoded protein is CASSEQGLANYGYTF.

This chain joins TRBV4-1 and TRBJ1-1; possible D gene TRBD1, 5 bases. The germline V gene has CDR1 MGHRA and CDR2 YSYEKL. The CDR3 contains 15 residues. Between the trimmed V and J ends, which lost 1 base and 0 bases, there was a span of 9 bases. The CDR3 region has the DNA TGCGCCAGCAGCCAAGGACAGCCCATGAACACTGAAGCTTTCTTT. Its protein is CASSQGQPMNTEAFF.

This sequence joins TRBV4-1 and TRBJ2-7; a weak D match, TRBD2 (5 bases). CDR1 MGHRA and CDR2 YSYEKL come from the germline V gene. Trimming pared 4 bases from V and 2 bases from J, leaving 9 bases between. This CDR3 contains 13 residues. CDR3 in DNA: TGCGCCAGCAGCCGGACTCGGGCCTACGAGCAGTACTTC. Amino acids: CASSRTRAYEQYF.

This sequence joins TRBV2 and TRBJ1-1, with D tentatively TRBD1 (5 bases). Trimming took 7 bases from V and 1 from J, leaving 10 bases between them. The CDR3 contains 13 residues. The germline gives CDR1 SNHLY, CDR2 FYNNEI. CDR3 DNA: TGTGCCAGCATTTTAGACAGGAACACTGAAGCTTTCTTT. Translating it yields CASILDRNTEAFF. Variable domain in full (rest from reference TRBV2 and TRBJ1-1): EPEVTQTPSHQVTQMGQEVILRCVPISNHLYFYWYRQILGQKVEFLVSFYNNEISEKSEIFDDQFSVERPDGSNFTLKIRSTKLEDSAMYFCASILDRNTEAFFGQGTRLTVV.

In this sample, this clone turned up once. V usage is TRBV7-9 and J usage is TRBJ2-7, with 7 bases aligning to TRBD2. Germline CDR1 reads SEHNR; CDR2 reads FQNEAQ (reference sequence). Losses at the gene ends were 5 bases for V and 2 bases for J; bases not matched to a gene: 9. The CDR3 length is 15 residues. CDR3 in amino acids: CASSPFSGRAYEQYF. The CDR3 DNA follows: TGTGCCAGCAGCCCTTTTAGCGGGCGAGCCTACGAGCAGTACTTC.

The chain combines TRBV3-1 (or the pseudogene TRBV3-2) with TRBJ1-1; 7 positions match TRBD1. CDR1 is LGHDT and CDR2 is YNNKEL in the germline V gene (reference sequence). The CDR3 runs to 16 residues. J was trimmed by 3 bases and V by 2 bases; bases with no gene match: 9. Written as DNA, the CDR3 is TGTGCCAGCAGCCAAAGACGGACAGGATCGTACACTGAAGCTTTCTTT. This sequence encodes CASSQRRTGSYTEAFF.

This clone was counted only a few times. The same CDR3 is also encoded by other DNA sequences in this sample. The gene calls are TRBV18 and TRBJ2-7; the D gene is possibly TRBD1 (6 bases). The CDR3 extends over 13 amino acids. Germline V gene lookup returns CDR1 KGHSH and CDR2 LQKENI. Trimming cost V 2 bases and J 6 bases, with 11 bases left between them. CDR3 sequence reads: CASSPTRGGEQYF. DNA for the CDR3: TGTGCCAGCTCACCAACCAGGGGTGGCGAGCAGTACTTC.

The rearrangement links TRBV3-1 (or the pseudogene TRBV3-2) to TRBJ1-5; D remains ambiguous. The V end was cut by 4 bases, the J end by 2 bases, with 12 bases between. Germline loops: CDR1 LGHDT, CDR2 YNNKEL (reference sequence). The CDR3 is made up of 15 amino acids. The DNA for the CDR3 is TGTGCCAGCAGCCCGAGCGGGCTGGGCAATCAGCCCCAGCATTTT. Translation gives CASSPSGLGNQPQHF.

In its sample, this clone was seen once. This sequence joins TRBV9 and TRBJ1-1; the match to TRBD1 covers 11 bases. V dropped 4 bases and J dropped 5; count of bases not matched to a gene: 10. CDR1 and CDR2 from the germline V gene are SGDLS and YYNGEE. The CDR3 length is 16 residues. CDR3 region: CASSPLGTGGVTEAFF. The DNA for the CDR3 is TGTGCCAGCAGCCCCCTGGGGACAGGGGGGGTTACTGAAGCTTTCTTT.

The chain couples TRBV2 to TRBJ1-2; D gene ambiguous. V lost 0 bases and J lost 14, with 13 bases in between. Germline values: CDR1 SNHLY, CDR2 FYNNEI. The CDR3 sequence is 12 residues long. CDR3 residues: CASSEARNGWTF. DNA of the CDR3: TGTGCCAGCAGTGAAGCGCGGAACGGTTGGACCTTC.

V usage is TRBV3-1 (or the pseudogene TRBV3-2) and J usage is TRBJ1-3; a weak D match, TRBD1 (5 bases). The CDR3 length is 16 residues. Germline CDR1 reads LGHDT; CDR2 reads YNNKEL (reference sequence). V was shortened by 4 bases and J by 2 bases, with 15 bases between the two germline ends. The CDR3 spells CASSLARPQAGNTIYF. The CDR3 DNA is TGTGCCAGCAGCCTCGCCAGGCCACAGGCTGGAAACACCATATATTTT.

This chain joins TRBV2 and TRBJ2-7; TRBD2 might be the D (5 bases). The germline gives CDR1 SNHLY, CDR2 FYNNEI. Trimming took off 7 bases at V and 3 bases at J, with 7 bases between the two ends. The CDR3 length is 11 residues. The CDR3 DNA reads as TGTGCCAGCACGGGATACTACGAGCAGTACTTC. Its protein product is CASTGYYEQYF.

This clone came up a few times. The CDR3 DNA sequence: TGCGCCAGCAGCCTCCTCACCGGGACAGCCTTTGAGCAGTTCTTC. It translates to CASSLLTGTAFEQFF. The chain couples TRBV5-1 to TRBJ2-1; 7 bases are a match to TRBD1. The CDR3 sequence is 15 residues long. Germline lookup yields CDR1 SGHRS and CDR2 YFSETQ. V trimming: 4 bases; J trimming: 9 bases; junction bases outside the gene matches: 13.

The chain has TRBV10-1 and TRBJ2-7; TRBD1 matches 8 bases. Germline-derived CDR1 and CDR2 are WNHNN and SYGVQD (reference sequence). Trimming took 7 bases from V and 2 from J; bases not matched to a gene: 16. The CDR3 runs to 17 residues. CDR3 nucleotide sequence: TGCGCCAGCATTCGGGCTGGGGACAGGCGGCTGGCCTACGAGCAGTACTTC. Translated, it gives CASIRAGDRRLAYEQYF.

The CDR3: CASSQCTPDRGRHEQYF. The CDR3 DNA reads as TGCGCCAGCAGTCAATGTACGCCAGACAGGGGTCGGCACGAGCAGTACTTC. This chain uses TRBV23-1 with TRBJ2-7; TRBD1 matches at 8 bases. TRBV23-1 is placed among ORFs of uncertain function. Trimming at V came to 1 base and at J to 5 bases, leaving 13 bases not matched to a gene. The CDR3 covers 17 residues.